This T cell receptor beta chain appears in the sequencing data of a study of T-cell reconstitution after alpha-beta-depleted transplantation in children. General study results and limits: TCRbeta diversity was high at day 60 in some patients (a result of surviving recipient T cells and thymic progenitors). T cells produced anew were the main source of T-cell counts and diversity one year after transplant. Approximately two months post-transplant, alpha-beta T cells reportedly originated from several hundred expanded graft clones.

V was trimmed by 6 bases and J by 4 bases, leaving 7 bases between them. This CDR3 comprises 12 residues. The germline V gene has CDR1 MNHEY and CDR2 SVGEGT. This clonotype was observed at least ten times. The antigen remains unidentified. TCRbeta library construction was performed incorporating unique molecular identifiers. TCRdb passed the PCR reads through MiXCR, listing each CDR3 protein once. This sample has 220,000 or so distinct CDR3 sequences, with 6.5% to 9% found just once. V and J are TRBV6-2 or TRBV6-3 and TRBJ2-1; weak D call: TRBD1 (5 bases). This receptor was obtained from a male patient between 5 and 17 years old who had a stem cell transplant for acute lymphoblastic leukemia, so the T cells may come from the graft donor. The sequencing here drew on PBMCs, mostly from graft donor cells, taken 180 days after TCRalphabeta/CD19-depleted stem cell transplant. The CDR3 is CASRDTYNEQFF. CDR3 DNA: TGTGCCAGCAGGGACACTTACAATGAGCAGTTCTTC.